The 25 T cell receptor beta chains in this list originate from one sample, sequenced in a study of T-cell memory formation after mild COVID-19. TCRdb re-analysed the 5' RACE reads in MiXCR, keeping a single row per CDR3 protein. The data show over 450,000 distinct CDR3 sequences, just over 20% seen once. Sample: PBMCs or a T cell subset sorted from them (not recorded which). The receptors originated from an adult woman who had mild COVID-19 (a few samples of this study predate the infection). Cell type and time point are not known.

The chain is built from TRBV3-1 and TRBJ1-1; the D is unclear. Trimming pared 1 base from V and 2 bases from J, leaving 8 bases between. Germline V gives CDR1 LGHDT, CDR2 YNNKEL (reference sequence). This CDR3 has 14 residues. The CDR3 spells CASSQVPINTEAFF. CDR3 in DNA: TGTGCCAGCAGCCAAGTACCGATAAACACTGAAGCTTTCTTT.

The chain links TRBV29-1 to TRBJ1-2; D might be TRBD1 (6 bases). Trimming took off 6 bases at V and 4 bases at J, with 12 bases between the two ends. The CDR3 consists of 12 residues. Germline V lookup: CDR1 SQVTM, CDR2 ANQGSEA. The CDR3 protein is CSVYRVVYGYTF. The CDR3 nucleotides read TGCAGCGTCTACAGGGTGGTCTATGGCTACACCTTC.

This clonotype appeared a few times. This chain joins TRBV6-2 or TRBV6-3 and TRBJ2-7, with 7 bases lining up with TRBD1. J gave up 3 bases and V 6 bases, and 11 bases lay outside the gene matches. This CDR3 has 15 residues. Germline V gene lookup returns CDR1 MNHEY and CDR2 SVGEGT. This chain's CDR3 is CASRRPGTVDYEQYF. The CDR3 bases are TGTGCCAGCAGACGCCCTGGGACAGTTGACTACGAGCAGTACTTC.

This clonotype was detected a few times. The chain couples TRBV5-1 to TRBJ1-4, with D perhaps TRBD1 (6 bases). The CDR3 is 18 residues long. The V end was cut by 3 bases, the J end by 0 bases, with 18 bases between. The germline gives CDR1 SGHRS, CDR2 YFSETQ. CDR3 amino acids: CASSSAMVGGATNEKLFF. DNA of the CDR3: TGCGCCAGCAGCTCCGCAATGGTTGGGGGCGCAACTAATGAAAAACTGTTTTTT.

This clonotype was counted between two and nine times. The V call is TRBV19, the J call TRBJ1-6, with 10 bases fitting TRBD1. The trim removed 6 bases at V and 12 bases at J, leaving 5 bases unmatched. Per germline, CDR1 LNHDA and CDR2 SQIVND (reference sequence). The CDR3 extends over 13 amino acids. DNA of the CDR3: TGTGCCAGTAGAAGGACAGGGGGGATACCCCTCCACTTT. Translated: CASRRTGGIPLHF.

The chain links TRBV7-2 to TRBJ2-3; TRBD2 agrees at 7 bases. J gave up 2 bases and V 3 bases, and 5 bases lay outside the gene matches. Per germline, CDR1 SGHTA and CDR2 FQGNSA. There are 15 residues in the CDR3. The CDR3 region is CASSFPSGLTDTQYF. DNA of the CDR3: TGTGCCAGCAGCTTCCCTAGCGGCCTCACAGATACGCAGTATTTT.

V gene TRBV7-2 combines with J gene TRBJ1-2; tentative D call: TRBD1 (6 bases). V was trimmed by 4 bases and J by 10 bases, leaving 13 bases between them. The CDR3 loop spans 12 amino acids. Germline assignment: CDR1 SGHTA and CDR2 FQGNSA. The CDR3 nucleotides are TGTGCCAGCAGCTCGTTTGGGGGCCACTACACCTTC. As protein: CASSSFGGHYTF. The whole variable domain, filled in from reference TRBV7-2 and TRBJ1-2, reads GAGVSQSPSNKVTEKGKDVELRCDPISGHTALYWYRQSLGQGLEFLIYFQGNSAPDKSGLPSDRFSAERTGGSVSTLTIQRTQQEDSAVYLCASSSFGGHYTFGSGTRLTVV.

Notes on this clonotype: Mismatch with germline at one junction end may stem from a read error. The V gene is TRBV3-1, the J gene TRBJ2-3, with D perhaps assigned TRBD1 or TRBD2 (6 bases each). The germline gives CDR1 LGHDT, CDR2 YNNKEL (reference sequence). The CDR3 covers 13 residues. CDR3 sequence reads: CASSPQEGGLRNF. Here the CDR3 DNA reads TGTGCCAGCAGCCCACAGGAAGGGGGGCTAAGGAATTTT.

This clonotype was observed a single time. This CDR3 is CASTRTGESTEAFF. CDR3 in DNA: TGTGCCAGCACAAGGACAGGTGAAAGCACTGAAGCTTTCTTT. The gene calls are TRBV7-9 and TRBJ1-1; 7 nucleotides line up with TRBD1. V shed 7 bases, J shed 4 bases, and the junction held 9 bases outside the gene matches. The CDR3 extends over 14 amino acids. Per the germline V gene, CDR1 is SEHNR and CDR2 is FQNEAQ (reference sequence).

This clonotype was seen a few times. The V and J genes are TRBV13 and TRBJ2-5; 8 bases fit TRBD2. Per germline, CDR1 PRHDT and CDR2 FYEKMQ (reference sequence). With 4 bases clipped from V and 1 base from J, the junction kept 11 bases outside the gene matches. CDR3 length equals 17 residues. The CDR3, as DNA: TGTGCCAGCAGCTCCGATAGAGCGGGAGTCCTCCAAGAGACCCAGTACTTC. It is translated as CASSSDRAGVLQETQYF.

This chain links TRBV5-1 with TRBJ2-2, with TRBD2 identical over 8 bases. CDR1 and CDR2 (germline): SGHRS, YFSETQ. Trimming at V came to 4 bases and at J to 3 bases, leaving 5 bases not matched to a gene. This CDR3 has 15 amino acids. The CDR3 DNA is TGCGCCAGCAGCCCGGGACTAGTGCACACCGGGGAGCTGTTTTTT. Translating it yields CASSPGLVHTGELFF. The variable domain in full, completed from reference TRBV5-1 and TRBJ2-2, reads KAGVTQTPRYLIKTRGQQVTLSCSPISGHRSVSWYQQTPGQGLQFLFEYFSETQRNKGNFPGRFSGRQFSNSRSEMNVSTLELGDSALYLCASSPGLVHTGELFFGEGSRLTVL.

The chain joins TRBV4-1 to TRBJ2-7; D is ambiguous. V lost 1 base and J lost 2, with 12 bases in between. This CDR3 comprises 15 residues. CDR1 is MGHRA and CDR2 is YSYEKL in the germline V gene. The CDR3 DNA sequence: TGCGCCAGCAGCCAAGTAGGGCTATACCCCTACGAGCAGTACTTC. Translated: CASSQVGLYPYEQYF.

V gene TRBV7-2 combines with J gene TRBJ2-1; D is ambiguous. The CDR3 contains 13 residues. CDR1 SGHTA and CDR2 FQGNSA come from the germline V gene. V gave up 0 bases and J gave up 13 bases, with 13 bases separating them. The CDR3 here is CASSLAWPISQFF. The CDR3, as DNA: TGTGCCAGCAGCTTAGCCTGGCCCATTTCTCAGTTCTTC.

This clonotype was observed a few times. The V gene is TRBV11-3, the J gene TRBJ1-1; 11 bases line up with TRBD1. V was clipped by 5 bases and J by 3 bases; unmatched bases: 2. Germline V lookup: CDR1 SGHNT, CDR2 YENEEA. This CDR3 is 14 amino acids long. The CDR3 here is CASSGDRGYTEAFF. The CDR3 nucleotides are TGTGCCAGCAGCGGGGACAGGGGGTACACTGAAGCTTTCTTT.

V gene TRBV12-3 or TRBV12-4 combines with J gene TRBJ2-2; D gene uncertain. This CDR3 spans 16 amino acids. The germline V and J ends were trimmed by 2 bases and 0 bases, with 10 bases remaining between them. The CDR3 DNA reads TGTGCCAGCAGTTTAAGTCTCGGCCCGAACACCGGGGAGCTGTTTTTT. Amino acids: CASSLSLGPNTGELFF.

The chain couples TRBV18 to TRBJ1-1, with D perhaps TRBD1 (6 bases). The CDR3 has 16 amino acids. With 6 bases removed from V and 0 bases from J, the gap between germline ends came to 17 bases. Germline assignment: CDR1 KGHSH and CDR2 LQKENI. DNA for the CDR3: TGTGCCAGCTCTCTTGGACAGAGTGTTATGAACACTGAAGCTTTCTTT. Translation gives CASSLGQSVMNTEAFF. The full variable domain, its missing parts supplied by reference TRBV18 and TRBJ1-1, is NAGVMQNPRHLVRRRGQEARLRCSPMKGHSHVYWYRQLPEEGLKFMVYLQKENIIDESGMPKERFSAEFPKEGPSILRIQQVVRGDSAAYFCASSLGQSVMNTEAFFGQGTRLTVV.

There are a few counts of this clonotype. The V and J genes are TRBV4-1 and TRBJ2-1; 11 nucleotides line up with TRBD2. The germline CDR1 and CDR2 sequences are MGHRA and YSYEKL. There are 16 residues in the CDR3. With 1 base clipped from V and 15 bases from J, the junction kept 14 bases outside the gene matches. The chain's CDR3 is CASSQVPTSGALSLFF. CDR3 in DNA: TGCGCCAGCAGCCAAGTCCCGACTAGCGGGGCTCTTTCGCTGTTCTTC.

This sequence joins TRBV12-3 or TRBV12-4 and TRBJ2-1, with D uncertain. CDR3 length: 10 amino acids. V was pared by 3 bases and J by 10 bases, with 4 bases between. The CDR3 region is CASSLREQFF. CDR3 DNA: TGTGCCAGCAGTTTGAGGGAGCAGTTCTTC.

This clonotype was detected only a few times. The chain joins TRBV10-3 to TRBJ2-4; 7 bases are a match to TRBD2. The CDR3 is 14 amino acids. CDR1 and CDR2 (germline): ENHRY, SYGVKD. V was pared by 6 bases and J by 8 bases, with 10 bases of the junction left unmatched. The CDR3 loop reads CAIREGTNSDIQYF. The DNA of the CDR3 is TGTGCCATCAGGGAGGGGACTAACTCTGACATTCAGTACTTC.

This clonotype occurred a few times. This chain uses TRBV9 with TRBJ2-1, with D tentatively TRBD2 (7 bases). Trimming stripped 0 bases from V and 4 bases from J, with 17 bases between. The germline V gene has CDR1 SGDLS and CDR2 YYNGEE. The CDR3 runs to 17 residues. The CDR3 sequence: CASSVDEGGWTYNEQFF. CDR3 DNA sequence: TGTGCCAGCAGCGTAGATGAGGGGGGGTGGACATACAATGAGCAGTTCTTC.

The chain employs TRBV3-1 and TRBJ2-5; TRBD2 matches 8 bases. The V and J ends lost 3 bases and 5 bases, in that order; junction bases with no gene match: 14. This CDR3 comprises 17 residues. Germline lookup yields CDR1 LGHDT and CDR2 YNNKEL (reference sequence). CDR3 residues: CASSQGTGTRGRETQYF. Written as DNA, the CDR3 is TGTGCCAGCAGCCAGGGAACCGGGACTAGGGGTCGTGAGACCCAGTACTTC.

The chain recombines TRBV7-9 with TRBJ1-3; the D is unclear. Trimming removed 1 base from V and 6 bases from J, with 13 bases in between. This CDR3 contains 15 residues. Germline-derived CDR1 and CDR2 are SEHNR and FQNEAQ (reference sequence). CDR3 DNA: TGTGCCAGCAGCTTAGGGGGATGGACGGTAAACACCATATATTTT. It yields the protein CASSLGGWTVNTIYF.

The sample holds a few counts of this clonotype. This sequence joins TRBV5-1 and TRBJ1-2; 7 bases line up with TRBD1. CDR1 is SGHRS and CDR2 is YFSETQ in the germline V gene. The V and J ends lost 4 bases and 4 bases, in that order; junction bases with no gene match: 7. This CDR3 has 14 amino acids. This CDR3 reads CASSPGDRAYGYTF. The CDR3, as DNA: TGCGCCAGCAGCCCAGGAGACAGGGCCTATGGCTACACCTTC.

This clonotype has just a few counts. The junction departs from the called germline gene at one end, perhaps through a read error. This chain links TRBV7-9 with TRBJ2-1; 7 bases are shared with TRBD2. The CDR3 extends over 11 amino acids. Germline V gene lookup returns CDR1 SEHNR and CDR2 FQNEAQ (reference sequence). The CDR3 region is CASSVAGEQFF. The CDR3 region has the DNA TGTGCCAGCAGCGTAGCGGGTGAGCAGTTCTTC.

This clonotype appeared a few times. The chain uses TRBV15 and TRBJ2-1; D gene ambiguous. This CDR3 spans 14 amino acids. In germline, CDR1 is LNHNV, CDR2 YYDKDF (reference sequence). Trimming stripped 5 bases from V and 3 bases from J, with 11 bases between. The CDR3 protein is CATSRKTDYNEQFF. CDR3 DNA sequence: TGTGCCACCAGCCGTAAGACGGACTACAATGAGCAGTTCTTC.